This T cell receptor beta chain was documented in a study of blood T cell repertoires in COVID-19 (dated by TCRdb to between 2020 and 2021). With respect to the entire study: Samples from collaborators originated in the United States, Italy and Spain and spanned both the acute and convalescent phases of COVID-19. The prospective study material was composed of cDNA or gDNA derived from T cells, B-cell-depleted T cells, or PBMCs. Subjects who had been exposed to COVID-19, were actively infected with it, or had recovered from it provided the deeply sampled blood TCRbeta repertoires that made up the dataset. The repertoires were made available in a free public database intended to serve as a resource for research on the immune response to SARS-CoV-2. Samples were obtained from the ongoing ImmuneRACE study (first 160 participants) and from over 1,000 subjects provided by 6 global collaborators. Sample metadata almost always included a de-identified subject ID, COVID-19 status, age in years and sex. Where available, HLA class I and class II types were obtained from metadata supplied by the sample provider rather than from assay-based typing.

CDR1 and CDR2 were assigned from the germline V gene as SQVTM and ANQGSEA. Including cysteine and phenylalanine, the CDR3 has 15 amino acids. Only CDR3 DNA is held: 45 bases, read in frame from base 1. V trim: 5 bases; J trim: 4 bases; unmatched bases: 11. Collaborating institutions collected whole blood in K2EDTA tubes following their own protocols. For TCRbeta analysis, collaborators shipped samples as frozen whole blood, isolated PBMCs, or DNA extracted from either of those sample types. TCRbeta CDR3 regions were amplified from genomic DNA using the immunoSEQ Assay, a bias-controlled multiplex PCR. The study's processing was this. The number of nucleated cells in each sample was estimated from the amplification of reference gene primers within the assay. To quantify the absolute abundance of each unique TCRbeta CDR3 rearrangement, sequence reads were collapsed and filtered. For each sample, productive Simpson clonality was calculated by taking the square root of Simpson's diversity index across productive rearrangements. TCRdb stores this immuneACCESS table with in-frame sequences only. Part of the clones is absent; in the studies checked, under half of the shortfall reflects unresolved V genes, and no reason is known for the rest. That table is the source of V, J and clone size, and D and trimming were worked out from the DNA. Counted in this sample were approximately 470,000 clones; approximately 85% of them appeared once. The top ten clonotypes cover roughly 3.2% of the sample.

The study at large found these results: The amount of clinical and demographic metadata varied by source and participant and was provided uncurated.

About this clone itself: What antigen it recognizes has not been identified. Base qualities are missing; no much larger clone stands one base away.

This sequence uses TRBV29-1 and TRBJ1-1, with 9 central nucleotides matching TRBD1. The TCR comes from a human donor in a cohort sampled during active COVID-19. What was sequenced was peripheral blood. The CDR3: CSVLKLQTGGTEAFF. The bases read TGCAGCGTTCTAAAACTTCAGACAGGGGGCACTGAAGCTTTCTTT.